The 8 T cell receptor beta chains reported below all come from one sample, sequenced in a study of T cell changes during pregnancy in multiple sclerosis (dated by TCRdb to the late 2010s). Libraries were built with the immunoSEQ multiplex PCR assay. TCRdb's version of the immuneACCESS table is confined to in-frame rearrangements and falls short of the full clone set. An unresolved V gene accounts for under half of the shortfall where checked; the remainder is of unknown origin. The table for this sample lists 55,000 to 65,000 clones; just over 90% of them were counted only once. The top ten clonotypes cover around 1.7% of the sample. The source was peripheral blood, collected after pregnancy. These receptors originate from a female donor with multiple sclerosis, enrolled in a pregnancy study.

The CDR3 protein is CASSQGGANYGYTF. The CDR3 DNA sequence: TGCGCCAGCAGCCAAGGCGGCGCTAACTATGGCTACACCTTC. The V call is TRBV4-3, the J call TRBJ1-2, with D unclear. The germline gives CDR1 LGHNA, CDR2 YSLEER. The CDR3 consists of 14 residues. Trimming stripped 1 base from V and 0 bases from J, with 6 bases between.

The rearrangement links TRBV4-3 to TRBJ2-6, with 7 bases matching TRBD2. From germline, CDR1 is LGHNA and CDR2 YSLEER. The CDR3 has 18 amino acids. Germline trimming cut 0 bases from V and 0 bases from J; bases unmatched to any gene: 5. The CDR3 sequence: CASSQDWGGVSGANVLTF. As DNA, the CDR3 is TGCGCCAGCAGCCAAGATTGGGGGGGTGTCTCTGGGGCCAACGTCCTGACTTTC.

This chain joins TRBV19 and TRBJ1-4; 8 bases align to TRBD1. CDR3 length: 15 residues. Germline V gives CDR1 LNHDA, CDR2 SQIVND (reference sequence). V gave up 4 bases and J gave up 6 bases; unmatched junction bases: 7. CDR3 nucleotide sequence: TGTGCCAGTAGTACAGGACAGGGAAGGTATGAAAAACTGTTTTTT. Protein sequence: CASSTGQGRYEKLFF.

The J gene is TRBJ2-1, the V gene TRBV5-8; TRBD1 is a possible D gene (7 bases). CDR1 SGHTS and CDR2 YDEGEE come from the germline V gene. V was pared by 1 base and J by 1 base, with 9 bases between. The CDR3 has 15 residues. Written as DNA, the CDR3 is TGTGCCAGCAGCTTGTCAGGGGGGTCCTACAATGAGCAGTTCTTC. This gives the protein CASSLSGGSYNEQFF.

The chain couples TRBV4-2 to TRBJ2-7; D may be TRBD1 (6 bases). The CDR3 totals 15 residues. The germline V and J ends were trimmed by 4 bases and 3 bases, with 16 bases remaining between them. Germline CDR1 reads LGHNA; CDR2 reads YNFKEQ. The CDR3 region is CASSREQGEGYEQYF. CDR3 DNA: TGTGCCAGCAGCCGCGAACAGGGAGAGGGCTACGAGCAGTACTTC.

As to this clone: Germline and junction disagree at one end, which may indicate a read error. V usage is TRBV11-1 and J usage is TRBJ2-1; a possible D gene is TRBD1 (5 bases). Per the germline V gene, CDR1 is SGHAT and CDR2 is FQDESV (reference sequence). The CDR3 runs 11 residues. The chain's CDR3 is CASSQDSITVF. CDR3 nucleotide sequence: TGTGCCAGCAGCCAAGACAGTATCACGGTCTTC.

The chain joins TRBV28 to TRBJ2-1; possibly TRBD2 for D (6 bases). CDR3 length equals 13 residues. With 4 bases removed from V and 8 bases from J, the gap between germline ends came to 12 bases. Germline assignment: CDR1 MDHEN and CDR2 SYDVKM. The CDR3 nucleotides read TGTGCCAGCAGTTCGGCGGGACTGGATGAGCAGTTCTTC. Translated, it gives CASSSAGLDEQFF.

This chain joins TRBV4-2 and TRBJ2-7; weak D call: TRBD1 (6 bases). There are 14 residues in the CDR3. V was trimmed by 3 bases and J by 1 base, leaving 10 bases between them. From germline, CDR1 is LGHNA and CDR2 YNFKEQ. The CDR3 DNA is TGTGCCAGCAGCCAGACCGGGACATCCTACGAGCAGTACTTC. This gives the protein CASSQTGTSYEQYF.